These T cell receptor beta chains were read from a single sample in a study of regulatory T cells in long-lasting Graves disease. TCRdb reprocessed the multiplex PCR reads via MiXCR and lists one record per CDR3 protein. This table has 650,000 to 700,000 distinct CDR3 sequences, 30% appearing once. Sequences were derived from peripheral blood mononuclear cells (PBMCs), sampled when the disease was refractory, from a patient treated with antithyroid drugs. These receptors were taken from a female donor with Graves disease. CDR3s include the opening cysteine and the closing phenylalanine or tryptophan. The D gene is left open where the match is weak. The size entry is marked missing in some rows and otherwise reads once, few, many or a size class.

abundance: NA; d_gene: TRBD1; v_gene: TRBV19; j_gene: TRBJ2-2; CDR3aa: CASSIGQGWGELFF; CDR3nt: TGTGCCAGTAGTATCGGACAGGGGTGGGGTGAGCTGTTTTTT
abundance: few; d_gene: NA; v_gene: TRBV20-1; j_gene: TRBJ1-4; CDR3aa: CSAAQDSSNNEKLFF; CDR3nt: TGCAGTGCCGCCCAAGACAGTTCTAATAATGAAAAACTGTTTTTT
abundance: many; d_gene: NA; v_gene: TRBV11-2; j_gene: TRBJ1-2; CDR3aa: CASSGRGTGYTF; CDR3nt: TGTGCCAGCAGCGGAAGGGGGACCGGCTACACCTTC
abundance: NA; d_gene: NA; v_gene: TRBV29-1; j_gene: TRBJ1-1; CDR3aa: CSVGNGAEAFF; CDR3nt: TGCAGCGTTGGTAACGGGGCTGAAGCTTTCTTT
abundance: few; d_gene: NA; v_gene: TRBV10-3; j_gene: TRBJ1-6; CDR3aa: CAIRTDLNSPLHF; CDR3nt: TGTGCCATCCGGACGGATCTTAATTCACCCCTCCACTTT
abundance: NA; d_gene: TRBD2; v_gene: TRBV15; j_gene: TRBJ2-5; CDR3aa: CATSRDKMVKRGETQYF; CDR3nt: TGTGCCACCAGCAGAGATAAGATGGTGAAGCGGGGGGAGACCCAGTACTTC
abundance: NA; d_gene: NA; v_gene: TRBV9; j_gene: TRBJ2-5; CDR3aa: CASSVGLWAETQYF; CDR3nt: TGTGCCAGCAGCGTAGGGTTGTGGGCGGAGACCCAGTACTTC
abundance: NA; d_gene: TRBD1; v_gene: TRBV28; j_gene: TRBJ1-1; CDR3aa: CASAPPGQGYTEAFF; CDR3nt: TGTGCCAGCGCTCCCCCGGGACAGGGGTATACTGAAGCTTTCTTT
abundance: once; d_gene: NA; v_gene: TRBV6-2/TRBV6-3; j_gene: TRBJ2-7; CDR3aa: CASRADSDGRYEQYF; CDR3nt: TGTGCCAGCAGGGCGGACTCGGACGGCCGGTACGAGCAGTACTTC
abundance: NA; d_gene: NA; v_gene: TRBV27; j_gene: TRBJ2-7; CDR3aa: CASSFDGNSYEQYF; CDR3nt: TGTGCCAGCAGTTTCGACGGAAACTCCTACGAGCAGTACTTC
abundance: few; d_gene: NA; v_gene: TRBV7-9; j_gene: TRBJ1-1; CDR3aa: CASSLGSLGEAFF; CDR3nt: TGTGCCAGCAGCCTCGGGTCATTGGGCGAAGCTTTCTTT
abundance: NA; d_gene: TRBD1; v_gene: TRBV6-2/TRBV6-3; j_gene: TRBJ1-5; CDR3aa: CASSPGQAWTGEAQHF; CDR3nt: TGTGCCAGCAGTCCCGGACAGGCGTGGACGGGGGAGGCCCAGCATTTT